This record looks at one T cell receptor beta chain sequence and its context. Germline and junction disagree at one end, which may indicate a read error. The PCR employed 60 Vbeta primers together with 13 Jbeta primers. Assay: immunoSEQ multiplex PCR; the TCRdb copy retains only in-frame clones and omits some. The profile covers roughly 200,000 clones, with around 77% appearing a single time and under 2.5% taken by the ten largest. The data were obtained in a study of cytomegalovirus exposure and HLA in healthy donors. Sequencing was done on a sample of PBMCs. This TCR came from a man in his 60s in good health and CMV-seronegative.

CDR3 sequence reads: CSSSLAVSFTDTQYF. For the CDR3, the DNA is TGTTCCAGCAGCTTAGCGGTTAGTTTCACAGATACGCAGTATTTT. The genes are TRBV7-9 and TRBJ2-3; perhaps TRBD2 as D (6 bases). Germline CDR1 reads SEHNR; CDR2 reads FQNEAQ (reference sequence). The length of the CDR3 is 15 residues.